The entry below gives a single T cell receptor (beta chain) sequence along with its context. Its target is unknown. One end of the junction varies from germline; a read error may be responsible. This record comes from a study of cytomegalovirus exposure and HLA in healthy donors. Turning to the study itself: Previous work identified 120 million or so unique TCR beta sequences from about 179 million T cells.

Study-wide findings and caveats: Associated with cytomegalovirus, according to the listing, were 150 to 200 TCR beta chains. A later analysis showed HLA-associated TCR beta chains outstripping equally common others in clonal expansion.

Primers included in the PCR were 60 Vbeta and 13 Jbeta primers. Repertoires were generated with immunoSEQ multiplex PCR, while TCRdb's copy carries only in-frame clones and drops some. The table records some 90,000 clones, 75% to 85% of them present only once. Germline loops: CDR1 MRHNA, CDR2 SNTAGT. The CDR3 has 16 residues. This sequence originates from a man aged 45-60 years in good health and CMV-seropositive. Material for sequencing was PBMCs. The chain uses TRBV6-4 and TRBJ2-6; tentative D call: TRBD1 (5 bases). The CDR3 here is CARCMRQSSGANGLTF. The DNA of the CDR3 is TGTGCCCGCTGCATGAGGCAGAGCTCTGGGGCCAACGGCCTGACTTTC.